This record concerns one T cell receptor (beta chain) sequence. Its antigen is undetermined. The record originates from a study of cytomegalovirus exposure and HLA in healthy donors. The J segment lost 8 bases and the V segment lost 5 bases, leaving 7 bases of the junction unmatched. CDR1 is LNHNV and CDR2 is YYDKDF in the germline V gene (reference sequence). The CDR3 extends over 15 amino acids. The study's findings and limits: Most TCR sequences proved rare, with some public TCRs found in many donors. Most CMV-associated TCR beta chains appeared HLA-restricted in a later analysis. CMV serostatus was the sole immune exposure data available.

60 Vbeta and 13 Jbeta primers were used in PCR. Here immunoSEQ multiplex PCR was the method, and the copy in TCRdb shows in-frame clones only, minus some. Of around 130,000 clones in the sample, 74% were seen once. This clonotype originated in a woman between 50 and 59 years old in good health and CMV-seropositive. Sequencing was performed on PBMCs. This chain connects TRBV15 to TRBJ2-1; TRBD2 matches at 12 bases. This chain's CDR3 is CATSSTSGGRYEQFF. The CDR3 DNA reads TGTGCCACCAGCTCCACTAGCGGGGGGCGGTATGAGCAGTTCTTC.